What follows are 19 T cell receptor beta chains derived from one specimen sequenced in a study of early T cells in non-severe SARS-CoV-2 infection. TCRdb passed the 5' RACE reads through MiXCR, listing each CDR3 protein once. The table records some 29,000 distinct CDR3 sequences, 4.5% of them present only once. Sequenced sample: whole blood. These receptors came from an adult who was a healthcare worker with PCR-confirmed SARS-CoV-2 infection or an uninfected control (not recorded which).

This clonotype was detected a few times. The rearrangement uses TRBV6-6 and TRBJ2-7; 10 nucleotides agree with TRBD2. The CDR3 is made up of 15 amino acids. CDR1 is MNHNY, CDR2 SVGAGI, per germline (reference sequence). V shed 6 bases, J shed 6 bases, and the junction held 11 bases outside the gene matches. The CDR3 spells CASRPLAGDRREQYF. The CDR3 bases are TGTGCCAGCAGACCCCTAGCGGGAGATCGCCGCGAGCAGTACTTC.

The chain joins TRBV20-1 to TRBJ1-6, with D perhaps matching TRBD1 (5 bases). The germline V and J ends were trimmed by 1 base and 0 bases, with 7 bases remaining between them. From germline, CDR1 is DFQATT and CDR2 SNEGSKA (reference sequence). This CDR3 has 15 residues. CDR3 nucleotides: TGCAGTGCTAGAGTGGACAACTCCTATAATTCACCCCTCCACTTT. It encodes CSARVDNSYNSPLHF.

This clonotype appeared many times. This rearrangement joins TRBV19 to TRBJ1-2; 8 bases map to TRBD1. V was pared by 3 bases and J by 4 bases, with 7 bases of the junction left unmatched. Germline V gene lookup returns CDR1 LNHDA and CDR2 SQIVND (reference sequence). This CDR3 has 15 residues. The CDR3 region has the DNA TGTGCCAGTAGTATGGGGACAGGAGCTCTCTATGGCTACACCTTC. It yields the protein CASSMGTGALYGYTF.

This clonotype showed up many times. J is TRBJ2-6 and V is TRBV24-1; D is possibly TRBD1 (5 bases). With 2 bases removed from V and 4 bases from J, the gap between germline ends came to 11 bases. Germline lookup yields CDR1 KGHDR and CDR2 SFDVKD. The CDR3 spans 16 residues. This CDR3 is CATSDSTVTGANVLTF. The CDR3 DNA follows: TGTGCCACCAGTGATTCGACAGTAACCGGGGCCAACGTCCTGACTTTC.

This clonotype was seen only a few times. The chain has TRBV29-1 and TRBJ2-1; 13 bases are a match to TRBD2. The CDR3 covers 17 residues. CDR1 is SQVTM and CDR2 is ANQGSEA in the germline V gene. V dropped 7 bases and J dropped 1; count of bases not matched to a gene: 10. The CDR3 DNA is TGCAGCGGGAGGGGACTAGCGGGGAGACCATCCTACAATGAGCAGTTCTTC. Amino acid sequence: CSGRGLAGRPSYNEQFF.

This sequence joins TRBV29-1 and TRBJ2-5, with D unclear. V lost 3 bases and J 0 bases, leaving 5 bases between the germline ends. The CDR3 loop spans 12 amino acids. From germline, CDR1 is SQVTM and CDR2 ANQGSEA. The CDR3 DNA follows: TGCAGCGTTGACGTCAACCAAGAGACCCAGTACTTC. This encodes CSVDVNQETQYF. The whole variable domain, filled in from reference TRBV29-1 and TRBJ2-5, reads SAVISQKPSRDICQRGTSLTIQCQVDSQVTMMFWYRQQPGQSLTLIATANQGSEATYESGFVIDKFPISRPNLTFSTLTVSNMSPEDSSIYLCSVDVNQETQYFGPGTRLLVL.

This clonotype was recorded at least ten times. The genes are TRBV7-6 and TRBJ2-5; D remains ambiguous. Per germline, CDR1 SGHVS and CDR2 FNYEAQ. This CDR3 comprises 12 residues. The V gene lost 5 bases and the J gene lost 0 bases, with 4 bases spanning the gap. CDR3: CASSPYQETQYF. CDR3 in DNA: TGTGCCAGCAGCCCGTACCAAGAGACCCAGTACTTC.

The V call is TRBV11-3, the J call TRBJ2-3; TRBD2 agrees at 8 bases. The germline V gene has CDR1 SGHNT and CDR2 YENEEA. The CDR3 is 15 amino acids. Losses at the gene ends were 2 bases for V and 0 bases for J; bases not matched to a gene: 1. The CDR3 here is CASSLLAGSTDTQYF. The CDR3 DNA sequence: TGTGCCAGCAGCTTATTAGCGGGAAGCACAGATACGCAGTATTTT.

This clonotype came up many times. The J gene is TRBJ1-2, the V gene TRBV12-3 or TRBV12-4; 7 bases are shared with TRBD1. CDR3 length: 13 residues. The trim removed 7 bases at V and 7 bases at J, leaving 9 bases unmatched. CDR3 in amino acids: CASTLTGVAGYTF. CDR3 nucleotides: TGTGCCAGCACTCTTACAGGGGTTGCTGGCTACACCTTC.

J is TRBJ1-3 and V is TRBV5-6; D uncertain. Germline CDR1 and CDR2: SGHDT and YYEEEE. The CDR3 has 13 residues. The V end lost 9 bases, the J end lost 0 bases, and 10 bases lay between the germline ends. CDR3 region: CATPEHSGNTIYF. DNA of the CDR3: TGTGCCACCCCGGAACACTCTGGAAACACCATATATTTT.

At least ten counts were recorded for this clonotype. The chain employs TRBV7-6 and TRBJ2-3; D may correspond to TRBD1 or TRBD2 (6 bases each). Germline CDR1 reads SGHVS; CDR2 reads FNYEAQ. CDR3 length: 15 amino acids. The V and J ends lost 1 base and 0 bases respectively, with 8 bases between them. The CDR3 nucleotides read TGTGCCAGCAGCTTAGGGGGGGCGAGCACAGATACGCAGTATTTT. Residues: CASSLGGASTDTQYF.

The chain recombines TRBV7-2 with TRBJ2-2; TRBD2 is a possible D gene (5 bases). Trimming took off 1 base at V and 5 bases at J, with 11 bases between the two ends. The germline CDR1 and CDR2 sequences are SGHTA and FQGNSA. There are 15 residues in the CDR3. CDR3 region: CASSLGPRGTGELFF. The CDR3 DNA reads TGTGCCAGCAGCTTAGGACCCCGAGGGACCGGGGAGCTGTTTTTT.

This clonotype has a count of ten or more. CDR3 in DNA: TGTGCCAGCAACGCGTGGACAGGGGGAACTGAAGCTTTCTTT. This sequence encodes CASNAWTGGTEAFF. The chain has TRBV12-3 or TRBV12-4 and TRBJ1-1, with 10 bases that match TRBD1. The CDR3 covers 14 residues. V dropped 7 bases and J dropped 5; count of bases not matched to a gene: 7.

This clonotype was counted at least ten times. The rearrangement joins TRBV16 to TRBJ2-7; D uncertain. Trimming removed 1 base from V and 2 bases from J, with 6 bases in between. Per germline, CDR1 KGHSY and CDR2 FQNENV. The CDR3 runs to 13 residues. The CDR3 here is CASSQLGPYEQYF. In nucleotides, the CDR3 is TGTGCCAGCAGCCAATTGGGCCCCTACGAGCAGTACTTC.

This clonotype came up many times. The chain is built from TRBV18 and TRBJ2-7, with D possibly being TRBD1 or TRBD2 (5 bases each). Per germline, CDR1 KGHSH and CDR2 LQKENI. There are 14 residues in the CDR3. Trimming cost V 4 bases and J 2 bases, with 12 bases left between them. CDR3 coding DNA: TGTGCCAGCTCACACCCGGGACGGGCCTACGAGCAGTACTTC. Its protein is CASSHPGRAYEQYF. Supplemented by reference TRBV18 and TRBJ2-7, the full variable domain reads NAGVMQNPRHLVRRRGQEARLRCSPMKGHSHVYWYRQLPEEGLKFMVYLQKENIIDESGMPKERFSAEFPKEGPSILRIQQVVRGDSAAYFCASSHPGRAYEQYFGPGTRLTVT.

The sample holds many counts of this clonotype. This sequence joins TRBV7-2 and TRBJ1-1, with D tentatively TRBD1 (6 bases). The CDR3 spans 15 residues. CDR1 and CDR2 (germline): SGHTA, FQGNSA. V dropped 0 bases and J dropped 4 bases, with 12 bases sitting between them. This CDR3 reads CASSLASGGSTEAFF. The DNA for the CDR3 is TGTGCCAGCAGCTTAGCGTCGGGGGGCTCCACTGAAGCTTTCTTT.

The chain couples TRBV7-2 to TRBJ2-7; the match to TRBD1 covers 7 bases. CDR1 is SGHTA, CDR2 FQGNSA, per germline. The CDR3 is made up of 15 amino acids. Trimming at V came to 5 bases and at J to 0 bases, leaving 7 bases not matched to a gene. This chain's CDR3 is CASSPGTAYSYEQYF. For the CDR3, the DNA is TGTGCCAGCAGCCCCGGGACAGCCTACTCCTACGAGCAGTACTTC.

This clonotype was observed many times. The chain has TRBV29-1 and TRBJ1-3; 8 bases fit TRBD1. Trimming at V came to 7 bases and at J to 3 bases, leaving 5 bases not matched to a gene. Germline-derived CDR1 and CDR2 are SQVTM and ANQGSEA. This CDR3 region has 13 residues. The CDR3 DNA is TGCAGCGCGACGGGACAGGTTGGAAACACCATATATTTT. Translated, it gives CSATGQVGNTIYF.

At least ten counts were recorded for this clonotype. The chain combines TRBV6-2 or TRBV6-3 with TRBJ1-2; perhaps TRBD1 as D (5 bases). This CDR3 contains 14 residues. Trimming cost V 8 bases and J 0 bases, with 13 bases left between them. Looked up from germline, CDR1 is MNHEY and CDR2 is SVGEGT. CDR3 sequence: CASRQDSANYGYTF. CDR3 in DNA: TGTGCCAGCCGCCAAGACAGCGCTAACTATGGCTACACCTTC.